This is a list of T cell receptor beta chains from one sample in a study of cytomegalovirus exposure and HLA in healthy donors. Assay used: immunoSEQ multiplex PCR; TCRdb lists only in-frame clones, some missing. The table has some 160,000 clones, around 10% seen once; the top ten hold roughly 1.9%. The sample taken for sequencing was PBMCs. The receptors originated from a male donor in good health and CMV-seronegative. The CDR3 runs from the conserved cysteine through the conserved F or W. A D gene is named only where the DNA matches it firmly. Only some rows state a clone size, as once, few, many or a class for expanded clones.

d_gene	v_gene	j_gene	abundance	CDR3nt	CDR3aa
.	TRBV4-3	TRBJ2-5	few	TGCGCCAGCAGCCAAGAGGGGTATGAGGGGACAAAAGAGACCCAGTACTTC	CASSQEGYEGTKETQYF
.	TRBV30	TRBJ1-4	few	TGTGCCTGGAGTCCCTTCCCTGTAGATAATGAAAAACTGTTTTTT	CAWSPFPVDNEKLFF
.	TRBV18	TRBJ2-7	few	TGTGCCAGCTCACTCGGGACCGGAGGAGGGGAGCAGTACTTC	CASSLGTGGGEQYF
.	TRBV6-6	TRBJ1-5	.	TGTGCCAGCAGTCCCCTCGGCGGGGATGGCCGCCAGCCCCAGCATTTT	CASSPLGGDGRQPQHF
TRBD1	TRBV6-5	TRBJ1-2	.	TGTGCCAGCAGTGTACCCGACAGGGGTGGCTACACCTTC	CASSVPDRGGYTF
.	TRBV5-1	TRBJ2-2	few	TGCGCCAGCGGGGACATCGGGGAGCTGTTTTTT	CASGDIGELFF
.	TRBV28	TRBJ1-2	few	TGTGCCAGCACCTCCGGGACTATGAACTATGGCTACACCTTC	CASTSGTMNYGYTF
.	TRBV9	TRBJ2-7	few	TGTGCCAGCAGCTCTTTCGGGGGGCCCCCCTCCTACGAGCAGTACTTC	CASSSFGGPPSYEQYF
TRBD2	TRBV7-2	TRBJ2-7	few	TGTGCCAGCAGCTTTACTGTACCTAGCGGGATCACGGGGCCAGGCGAGCAGTACTTC	CASSFTVPSGITGPGEQYF
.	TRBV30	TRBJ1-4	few	TGTGCCTGGAGTGTAATATTCCGGGGGGAGGAAAAACTGTTTTTT	CAWSVIFRGEEKLFF
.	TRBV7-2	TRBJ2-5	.	TGTGCCAGCAGCTTCTCAGGGCACCAAGAGACCCAGTACTTC	CASSFSGHQETQYF
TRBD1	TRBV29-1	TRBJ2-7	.	TGCAGCGTTGTGGGGACAGTCACCTACGAGCAGTACTTC	CSVVGTVTYEQYF
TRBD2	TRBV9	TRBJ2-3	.	TGTGCCAGCAGCCCTGAGCGGGGAGGCACAGATACGCAGTATTTT	CASSPERGGTDTQYF
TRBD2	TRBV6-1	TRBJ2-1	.	TGTGCCAGCAGTGAACGGGGACTAGCGGGAGGGACGTATGAGCAGTTCTTC	CASSERGLAGGTYEQFF
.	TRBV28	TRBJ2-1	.	TGTGCCAGCAGTTTATCCGGGAAATACCTCTACAATGAGCAGTTCTTC	CASSLSGKYLYNEQFF
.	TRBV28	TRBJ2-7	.	TGTGCCAGCAGTGTTACCTACGAGCAGTACTTC	CASSVTYEQYF
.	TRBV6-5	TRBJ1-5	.	TGTGCCAGCAGTTATGGGCCGGGAAAAAATCAGCCCCAGCATTTT	CASSYGPGKNQPQHF
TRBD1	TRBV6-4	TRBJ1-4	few	TGTGCCAGCAGCCAGGACAGGGGAGATGAAAAACTGTTTTTT	CASSQDRGDEKLFF
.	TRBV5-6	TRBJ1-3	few	TGTGCCAGCAGCTCGTACAGTAACTCTGGAAACACCATATATTTT	CASSSYSNSGNTIYF
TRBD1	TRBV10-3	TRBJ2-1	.	TGTGCCATCGGTTACTATTCCGGGACAGGGGTTAGCTCCTACAATGAGCAGTTCTTC	CAIGYYSGTGVSSYNEQFF
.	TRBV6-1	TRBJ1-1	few	TGTGCCAGCAGTAGGGGAGGAAGGACTGAAGCTTTCTTT	CASSRGGRTEAFF
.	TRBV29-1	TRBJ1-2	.	TGCAGCGCCGGACAGCACTATGGCTACACCTTC	CSAGQHYGYTF
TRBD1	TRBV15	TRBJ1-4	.	TGTGCCACCAGCAGATACATGGGACAGGGGAATGAAAAACTGTTTTTT	CATSRYMGQGNEKLFF
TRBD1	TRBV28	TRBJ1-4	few	TGTGCCAGCAGTTCCAATACAGGGGAGCGGGAAAAACTGTTTTTT	CASSSNTGEREKLFF
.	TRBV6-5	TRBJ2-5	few	TGTGCCAGCAGTTACGACTTCCAAGAGACCCAGTACTTC	CASSYDFQETQYF
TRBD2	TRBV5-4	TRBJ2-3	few	TGTGCCAGCAGCTTGTCAAGCGGGAGCGGTACGCAGTATTTT	CASSLSSGSGTQYF
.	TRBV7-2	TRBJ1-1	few	TGTGCCAGCAGCTTAGTCAGGGGAACTGAAGCTTTCTTT	CASSLVRGTEAFF
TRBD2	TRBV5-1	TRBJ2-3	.	TGCGCCAGCAGCTTTCACGGGGGGGGAAGCACAGATACGCAGTATTTT	CASSFHGGGSTDTQYF
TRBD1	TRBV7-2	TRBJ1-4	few	TGTGCCAGCAGGAGACAGGGAGAGGAAAAACTGTTTTTT	CASRRQGEEKLFF
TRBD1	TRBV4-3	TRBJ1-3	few	TGCGCCAGCAGCCAACTAGACAGGGTAGCTGGAAACACCATATATTTT	CASSQLDRVAGNTIYF
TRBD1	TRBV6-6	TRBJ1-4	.	TGTGCCAGCAGTACCTCAAAACAGGGGGTTTATGAAAAACTGTTTTTT	CASSTSKQGVYEKLFF
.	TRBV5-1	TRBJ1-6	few	TGCGCCAGCAGCTTGGACCAGGAGGGTAATTCACCCCTCCACTTT	CASSLDQEGNSPLHF
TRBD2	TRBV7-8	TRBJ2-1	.	TGTGCCAGCAGCTTAGCCCCGGGACTAGCGGGATTGGGGGGGTACAATGAGCAGTTCTTC	CASSLAPGLAGLGGYNEQFF
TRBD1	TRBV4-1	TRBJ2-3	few	TGCGCCAGCAGCCAAGGGACAGGAGCTCCAGATACGCAGTATTTT	CASSQGTGAPDTQYF
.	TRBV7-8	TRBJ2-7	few	TGTGCCAGCAGCGGGGCGGTCAAGATCCAGCAGTACTTC	CASSGAVKIQQYF
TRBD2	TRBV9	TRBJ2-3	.	TGTGCCAGCAGCATTCGACTAGCGGCCACAGATACGCAGTATTTT	CASSIRLAATDTQYF
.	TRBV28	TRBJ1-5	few	TGTGCCAGCAGTTGGGGTGGCAGGGTCGGACAGCCCCAGCATTTT	CASSWGGRVGQPQHF
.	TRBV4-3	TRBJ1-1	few	TGCGCCAGCAGCCAAGAAAACAGGGCGAGAGAAGCTTTCTTT	CASSQENRAREAFF